This T cell receptor (beta chain) was sequenced during a study of cytomegalovirus exposure and HLA in healthy donors. Points from the study as a whole: In a later analysis, TCR beta V- and J-gene trimming showed a link to a missense DCLRE1C variant. It was in a later analysis that TCR association rates were seen to vary by HLA locus, highest for DRB1 and lowest for HLA-C. Reportedly, diagnosis of cytomegalovirus status by the classifier showed high specificity and sensitivity.

With V trimmed by 9 bases and J by 5 bases, 10 bases remained unmatched. Germline V CDR1 and CDR2: MNHEY, SMNVEV (reference sequence). The CDR3 is made up of 15 amino acids. PCR amplification relied on 60 Vbeta primers (plus 13 Jbeta primers). Data came from immunoSEQ multiplex PCR; TCRdb stores just in-frame clones and leaves some out. The table records 190,000 or so clones, roughly 80% of them present only once. As concerns this clone: The antigen is not known.

This clonotype was obtained from a boy aged 5-17 years in good health and CMV-seronegative. This chain connects TRBV27 to TRBJ2-2, with 9 bases aligning to TRBD1. Material: PBMCs. CDR3 residues: CASTGTGRRTGELFF. CDR3 DNA sequence: TGTGCCAGTACAGGGACAGGGCGCAGGACCGGGGAGCTGTTTTTT.